Detailed here is one T cell receptor (beta chain). Its antigen is unidentified. DNA at around 200 ng, approximately 30,000 T cell genomes, went into sorted-subset replicate PCRs. Data came from immunoSEQ multiplex PCR; TCRdb stores just in-frame clones and leaves some out. The profile covers roughly 2.6 million clones, with roughly 92% appearing a single time and around 0.14% taken by the ten largest. CD4+ cell separation produced CD45RA+ naive and CD45RA-negative memory subsets. This record belongs to a study of shared clonotypes between healthy human individuals. At the level of the study: The donor pool was made up of two women and three men aged 18 to 49.

Regarding the study as a whole: Four donors shared roughly 5% of their naive CD4 clonotypes.

Sample: naive CD4+ T cells sorted from blood. Subset denoted: CD45RA+ positively selected. This TCR was sampled from a man younger than 35 in good health.

The CDR3 region has the DNA TGCGCCAGCAGCCCAACAGGGGGGATTTCATATGGCTACACCTTC. It codes for CASSPTGGISYGYTF. The chain is built from TRBV4-1 and TRBJ1-2; 8 bases line up with TRBD1. The CDR3 spans 15 residues. Germline CDR1 and CDR2: MGHRA and YSYEKL. Trimming took 4 bases from V and 5 from J; bases not matched to a gene: 9.